This is a list of T cell receptor beta chains from one sample in a study of shared clonotypes between healthy human individuals. TCRdb's copy holds only in-frame clones and misses some; the assay was immunoSEQ multiplex PCR. The sample gives about 2.4 million clones, 93% of which show up once; around 0.4% is in the top ten. The sequenced sample consisted of naive CD4+ T cells from PBMCs. All receptors derive from a man between 18 and 29 years old in good health. Some clones in this sample may be carry-over from other donors' samples. CDR3s include the opening cysteine and the closing phenylalanine or tryptophan. Fields, in order: clone size, V gene, D gene, J gene, CDR3 DNA, CDR3 protein. D genes are given only for firm matches. Only some rows state a clone size, as once, few, many or a class for expanded clones.

.	TRBV29-1	.	TRBJ2-1	TGCAGCACCACCGGGACTTTACCCTACAATGAGCAGTTCTTC	CSTTGTLPYNEQFF
.	TRBV5-1	TRBD1	TRBJ1-1	TGCGCCAGCAGCTTGCTGGCAGGGGGATTAGGAACAAACACTGAAGCTTTCTTT	CASSLLAGGLGTNTEAFF
.	TRBV7-9	.	TRBJ2-3	TGTGCCAGCAGCCCGGGAGCAGATACGCAGTATTTT	CASSPGADTQYF
.	TRBV29-1	TRBD2	TRBJ2-1	TGCAGCGTTGAACTAATACCGGGACTAGCGGGAGTCTACAATGAGCAGTTCTTC	CSVELIPGLAGVYNEQFF
.	TRBV5-4	TRBD2	TRBJ2-3	TGTGCCAGCAGCTTAGCGGGAGGTGGGGCAGATACGCAGTATTTT	CASSLAGGGADTQYF
.	TRBV5-4	TRBD2	TRBJ2-1	TGTGCCAGCAGCTTGGGGACTAGTTATGAGCAGTTCTTC	CASSLGTSYEQFF
once	TRBV29-1	TRBD1	TRBJ2-5	TGCAGCTACTACAGGGGGCCAGAGACCCAGTACTTC	CSYYRGPETQYF
.	TRBV29-1	.	TRBJ1-2	TGCAGCGTCGCCTCGAGGGCCATCTATGGCTACACCTTC	CSVASRAIYGYTF
.	TRBV27	TRBD1	TRBJ1-2	TGTGCCAGCAGGAGCGGGACAGGGGGATCTCCGACGTATGGCTACACCTTC	CASRSGTGGSPTYGYTF
once	TRBV28	.	TRBJ1-4	TGTGCCAGCAGTCCCCGGGTCGTTAAACTGTTTTTT	CASSPRVVKLFF